These 30 T cell receptor beta chains share one sample of origin, sequenced in a study of shared clonotypes between healthy human individuals. Positively selected for CCR7, the CD45RO-negative cells used as naive CD8 cells excluded terminally differentiated effector memory CD45RA+ cells. Here immunoSEQ multiplex PCR was the method, and the copy in TCRdb shows in-frame clones only, minus some. The sample comprises around 2,000,000 clones, just over 90% of which are singletons, and 1.5% to 2% rests with the top ten. Sequencing used naive CD8+ T cells from PBMCs. These receptors originate from a man aged 18 to 30 in good health. Some clones in this sample may be carry-over from other donors' samples.

The CDR3 region has the DNA TGTGCCAGCAGGGGACAGGGGGCGGTTGGGGCCAACGTCCTGACTTTC. Amino acid sequence: CASRGQGAVGANVLTF. This sequence joins TRBV28 and TRBJ2-6; 12 bases line up with TRBD1. The CDR3 is 16 amino acids. After removal of 6 bases from V and 3 bases from J, the junction contained 3 bases not matched to a gene. CDR1 and CDR2 (germline): MDHEN, SYDVKM.

This chain joins TRBV7-9 and TRBJ2-7, with no clear D. This CDR3 region has 17 residues. Germline CDR1 reads SEHNR; CDR2 reads FQNEAQ (reference sequence). V gave up 1 base and J gave up 0 bases, with 16 bases separating them. CDR3 coding DNA: TGTGCCAGCAGCTTAGACGGTCGTCCTTCCCACTCCTACGAGCAGTACTTC. It is translated as CASSLDGRPSHSYEQYF.

As DNA, the CDR3 is TGTGCCAGCAGCGCCAATCTAGCGGTCTTAGTCAATGAGCAGTTCTTC. Translated: CASSANLAVLVNEQFF. This chain uses TRBV27 with TRBJ2-1, with 7 bases aligning to TRBD2. The CDR3 runs to 16 residues. Per germline, CDR1 MNHEY and CDR2 SMNVEV (reference sequence). The junction had 14 bases not matched to a gene; V was cut back by 6 bases and J by 6 bases.

This clone showed up just once. The sample holds other DNA sequences that translate to the same CDR3. The chain has TRBV12-5 and TRBJ1-1, with unresolved D. CDR3 length equals 12 residues. Trimming took 6 bases from V and 1 from J, leaving 6 bases between them. Germline V gene lookup returns CDR1 LGHNT and CDR2 FRNRAP. The CDR3 loop is CASGPGNTEAFF. CDR3 nucleotide sequence: TGTGCTAGTGGCCCCGGGAACACTGAAGCTTTCTTT.

This clone was counted a few times. The chain is built from TRBV5-1 and TRBJ1-1, with D possibly matching TRBD1 (5 bases). Germline lookup yields CDR1 SGHRS and CDR2 YFSETQ. This CDR3 comprises 14 residues. V lost 0 bases to trimming and J lost 4 bases, with 10 bases between them. CDR3 in DNA: TGCGCCAGCAGCTTGGTAGGTGGGGGCACTGAAGCTTTCTTT. It translates to CASSLVGGGTEAFF.

This clone was picked up a small number of times. The V call is TRBV4-2, the J call TRBJ2-7; 11 bases agree with TRBD2. From germline, CDR1 is LGHNA and CDR2 YNFKEQ. V trimming: 8 bases; J trimming: 6 bases; junction bases outside the gene matches: 6. This CDR3 spans 13 amino acids. The CDR3 loop is CASRLAGGSEQYF. The CDR3 coding sequence is TGTGCCAGCCGGCTAGCGGGAGGTAGCGAGCAGTACTTC.

This rearrangement joins TRBV19 to TRBJ2-7; 8 bases line up with TRBD2. This CDR3 region has 16 residues. The germline gives CDR1 LNHDA, CDR2 SQIVND (reference sequence). The J segment lost 7 bases and the V segment lost 6 bases, leaving 17 bases of the junction unmatched. The DNA of the CDR3 is TGTGCCAGTAGCCAAGGGGGGAGCGGGAGTTCGCAAGAGCAGTACTTC. As protein: CASSQGGSGSSQEQYF.

This chain connects TRBV4-1 to TRBJ2-7; 10 positions agree with TRBD2. J was trimmed by 7 bases and V by 0 bases; bases with no gene match: 12. This CDR3 spans 17 amino acids. Germline-derived CDR1 and CDR2 are MGHRA and YSYEKL. CDR3 nucleotide sequence: TGCGCCAGCAGCCAAGAATTTGAGGCTAGCGGGAGATGGGAGCAGTACTTC. It translates to CASSQEFEASGRWEQYF.

The CDR3 sequence is CASSQGAWGGRPYEQYF. The CDR3 DNA sequence: TGCGCCAGCAGCCAAGGAGCTTGGGGCGGGAGGCCCTACGAGCAGTACTTC. The chain combines TRBV4-3 with TRBJ2-7; 8 nucleotides align to TRBD2. Germline V gene lookup returns CDR1 LGHNA and CDR2 YSLEER. This CDR3 spans 17 amino acids. V dropped 1 base and J dropped 2; count of bases not matched to a gene: 10.

This rearrangement joins TRBV28 to TRBJ2-2; a weak D match, TRBD2 (6 bases). Between the trimmed V and J ends, which lost 8 bases and 3 bases, there was a span of 13 bases. Per germline, CDR1 MDHEN and CDR2 SYDVKM. The CDR3 runs to 14 residues. The CDR3 loop reads CASCPPGDTGELFF. CDR3 bases: TGTGCCAGCTGCCCCCCGGGGGACACCGGGGAGCTGTTTTTT.

The J gene is TRBJ1-5, the V gene TRBV19, with a possible D match to TRBD1 (5 bases). The CDR3 sequence is 12 residues long. V was shortened by 5 bases and J by 7 bases, with 9 bases between the two germline ends. The germline CDR1 and CDR2 sequences are LNHDA and SQIVND (reference sequence). The CDR3 DNA is TGTGCCAGTAGTTCCCGGGGCCAGCCCCAGCATTTT. It codes for CASSSRGQPQHF.

The CDR3 bases are TGTGCCAGCAGTTTCCCAGGCGGCTACACCTTC. It is translated as CASSFPGGYTF. The chain employs TRBV28 and TRBJ1-2; D gene unclear. Germline lookup yields CDR1 MDHEN and CDR2 SYDVKM. The CDR3 length is 11 residues. The germline V and J ends were trimmed by 3 bases and 8 bases, with 7 bases remaining between them.

This chain uses TRBV4-3 with TRBJ1-1; D unresolved. V gave up 1 base and J gave up 4 bases, with 16 bases separating them. Germline V lookup: CDR1 LGHNA, CDR2 YSLEER. The length of the CDR3 is 16 residues. The CDR3 sequence: CASSQADAEWGTEAFF. The CDR3, as DNA: TGCGCCAGCAGCCAAGCCGACGCGGAGTGGGGCACTGAAGCTTTCTTT.

The chain links TRBV7-9 to TRBJ2-3; the match to TRBD2 covers 9 bases. This CDR3 contains 18 residues. The J segment lost 3 bases and the V segment lost 5 bases, leaving 15 bases of the junction unmatched. The germline V gene encodes CDR1 SEHNR and CDR2 FQNEAQ (reference sequence). The CDR3 sequence is CASSLDRISGSLTDTQYF. CDR3 in DNA: TGTGCCAGCAGCCTTGACCGGATTAGCGGGAGTTTAACAGATACGCAGTATTTT. The variable domain in full, with the rest retrieved from reference TRBV7-9 and TRBJ2-3, is DTGVSQNPRHKITKRGQNVTFRCDPISEHNRLYWYRQTLGQGPEFLTYFQNEAQLEKSRLLSDRFSAERPKGSFSTLEIQRTEQGDSAMYLCASSLDRISGSLTDTQYFGPGTRLTVL.

J is TRBJ2-5 and V is TRBV7-9; possible D gene TRBD2, 7 bases. The length of the CDR3 is 18 residues. Trimming removed 4 bases at V and 4 bases at J, with 25 bases between. In germline, CDR1 is SEHNR, CDR2 FQNEAQ (reference sequence). The CDR3 loop is CASSSSGGSWERRETQYF. CDR3 bases: TGTGCCAGCAGCTCTTCGGGGGGCTCGTGGGAAAGGAGAGAGACCCAGTACTTC.

The chain is built from TRBV28 and TRBJ2-7, with 15 bases matching TRBD2. The CDR3 is made up of 18 amino acids. CDR1 and CDR2 (germline): MDHEN, SYDVKM. With V trimmed by 3 bases and J by 3 bases, 9 bases remained unmatched. CDR3 in amino acids: CASSLGTSGRTGFYEQYF. The CDR3 nucleotides are TGTGCCAGCAGTTTGGGGACTAGCGGGAGGACCGGATTCTACGAGCAGTACTTC.

This clone was recorded once. This chain joins TRBV27 and TRBJ2-7; 8 nucleotides align to TRBD1. The V and J ends lost 6 bases and 2 bases, in that order; junction bases with no gene match: 6. The germline gives CDR1 MNHEY, CDR2 SMNVEV (reference sequence). CDR3 length: 14 amino acids. CDR3 loop: CASSPTGGTYEQYF. The CDR3 nucleotides read TGTGCCAGCAGCCCAACAGGGGGTACCTACGAGCAGTACTTC.

V is TRBV30 and J is TRBJ2-5; D gene uncertain. The germline gives CDR1 GTSNPN, CDR2 SVGIG (reference sequence). The V end was cut by 1 base, the J end by 2 bases, with 11 bases between. There are 14 residues in the CDR3. Written as DNA, the CDR3 is TGTGCCTGGAGTGAACTGGACGGACAAGAGACCCAGTACTTC. This codes for CAWSELDGQETQYF.

The rearrangement joins TRBV6-5 to TRBJ1-3; D is unclear. Per germline, CDR1 MNHEY and CDR2 SVGAGI. The V gene lost 2 bases and the J gene lost 4 bases, with 9 bases spanning the gap. The CDR3 is made up of 14 amino acids. CDR3 sequence reads: CASSYDGLGNTIYF. In DNA form, the CDR3 reads TGTGCCAGCAGTTACGACGGATTAGGAAACACCATATATTTT.

The CDR3, as DNA: TGTGCCAGCAGTAGAGCGGGAGTGGGCCATGAGCAGTTCTTC. It translates to CASSRAGVGHEQFF. V usage is TRBV7-9 and J usage is TRBJ2-1; 8 bases match TRBD2. The ends lost 6 bases at V and 8 bases at J; junction bases unmatched: 9. The CDR3 contains 14 residues. Germline CDR1 is SEHNR and CDR2 is FQNEAQ (reference sequence).

This chain uses TRBV30 with TRBJ2-1, with no clear D. Germline CDR1 is GTSNPN and CDR2 is SVGIG (reference sequence). V lost 0 bases, J lost 8 bases, and 2 bases lay in between. The CDR3 totals 10 residues. The CDR3 DNA sequence: TGTGCCTGGAGTGTCCATGAGCAGTTCTTC. Residues: CAWSVHEQFF.

V usage is TRBV10-2 and J usage is TRBJ1-4; no clear D gene. Looked up from germline, CDR1 is WSHSY and CDR2 is SAAADI. Trimming left V 3 bases short and J 8 bases short, with 7 bases between. The CDR3 sequence is 12 residues long. The CDR3 here is CASSEMIEKLFF. The CDR3 DNA reads as TGCGCCAGCAGTGAAATGATCGAAAAACTGTTTTTT.

CDR3 amino acids: CASSPTGTEAFF. Here the CDR3 DNA reads TGTGCCAGCAGCCCTACAGGCACTGAAGCTTTCTTT. The chain uses TRBV11-2 and TRBJ1-1; D may be TRBD1 (5 bases). The CDR3 loop spans 12 amino acids. The germline gives CDR1 SGHAT, CDR2 FQNNGV. V was shortened by 5 bases and J by 4 bases, with 8 bases between the two germline ends.

This rearrangement joins TRBV11-2 to TRBJ1-2; 8 nucleotides agree with TRBD1. Trimming removed 2 bases from V and 4 bases from J; junction bases left unmatched: 6. Germline CDR1 SGHAT, CDR2 FQNNGV. The CDR3 is 15 amino acids. CDR3 amino acids: CASSLSQGAGYGYTF. The CDR3, as DNA: TGTGCCAGCAGCTTAAGCCAGGGGGCTGGCTATGGCTACACCTTC.

V gene TRBV10-3 combines with J gene TRBJ1-1, with TRBD1 as a possible D gene (5 bases). V gave up 2 bases and J gave up 5 bases, with 9 bases separating them. The CDR3 has 13 residues. Germline-derived CDR1 and CDR2 are ENHRY and SYGVKD. For the CDR3, the DNA is TGTGCCATCAGTGAGGTGGGGGATACTGAAGCTTTCTTT. Encoded protein: CAISEVGDTEAFF.

The chain uses TRBV19 and TRBJ2-5; 14 bases map to TRBD2. J lost 6 bases, V lost 5 bases, and 11 bases had no gene match. The CDR3 is 17 amino acids. From germline, CDR1 is LNHDA and CDR2 SQIVND (reference sequence). CDR3 region: CASSPTGTSGSRQTQYF. Here the CDR3 DNA reads TGTGCCAGTAGTCCAACCGGGACTAGCGGGAGTCGACAGACCCAGTACTTC. Based on the CDR3 plus reference TRBV19 and TRBJ2-5, the full variable domain is DGGITQSPKYLFRKEGQNVTLSCEQNLNHDAMYWYRQDPGQGLRLIYYSQIVNDFQKGDIAEGYSVSREKKESFPLTVTSAQKNPTAFYLCASSPTGTSGSRQTQYFGPGTRLLVL.

The rearrangement uses TRBV27 and TRBJ1-2, with a tentative D call TRBD1 (6 bases). This CDR3 is 11 amino acids long. The V end was cut by 7 bases, the J end by 6 bases, with 9 bases between. The germline CDR1 and CDR2 sequences are MNHEY and SMNVEV (reference sequence). The CDR3 loop reads CASMGADGYTF. CDR3 sequence (DNA): TGTGCCAGCATGGGGGCCGATGGCTACACCTTC.

CDR3 loop: CATSSTGSQSQHF. CDR3 sequence (DNA): TGTGCCACCAGCAGTACAGGGTCGCAATCCCAGCATTTT. The J gene is TRBJ1-5, the V gene TRBV15; D possibly corresponds to TRBD1 (6 bases). This CDR3 is built from 13 residues. Between the trimmed V and J ends, which lost 3 bases and 11 bases, there was a span of 14 bases. CDR1 and CDR2 from the germline V gene are LNHNV and YYDKDF (reference sequence).

V is TRBV27 and J is TRBJ2-7; D is possibly TRBD1 or TRBD2 (6 bases each). V gave up 6 bases and J gave up 0 bases, with 21 bases separating them. The CDR3 consists of 17 residues. From germline, CDR1 is MNHEY and CDR2 SMNVEV (reference sequence). The CDR3 DNA follows: TGTGCCAGCAGGAGGGGGGCATTAGCAGGGAGCTCCTACGAGCAGTACTTC. The encoded protein is CASRRGALAGSSYEQYF.

This chain joins TRBV7-3 and TRBJ2-4, with D possibly matching TRBD2 (6 bases). Trimming left V 2 bases short and J 6 bases short, with 11 bases between. This CDR3 is 14 amino acids long. Looked up from germline, CDR1 is SGHTA and CDR2 is FQGTGA. The CDR3 DNA reads as TGTGCCAGCAGCTTAGGGGGGAGAGGAAACATTCAGTACTTC. As protein: CASSLGGRGNIQYF.